Included here is one TCR beta chain sequence, with context. No antigen is known for it. The listed genes are named as in mouse. The sample carries other DNA sequences with the same CDR3. The sequencing template was cDNA reverse transcribed from extracted RNA. Produced via immunoSEQ multiplex PCR; TCRdb's table is partial and in-frame only. The sample includes under 350,000 clones, none of them occurring once. Cutaneous lymph node cells were pooled, and they were sorted using CD4, CD8alpha, NKG2D, NKG2ACE and other markers. These data belong to a study of CD8+ T cells in alopecia areata. Study-level findings and limits: Alphabeta T cells residing in normal skin are also sequenced in scalp samples. In lesional scalp, particularly from alopecia totalis/universalis, clonality was higher than in normal scalp. TCRs were shared less clearly across patients than in mice, possibly for HLA-related reasons.

The receptor's source is a C3H/HeJ mouse with alopecia areata. The MHC haplotype of the strain is H2-k. Material for sequencing was CD4+ T cells sorted from a lymph node.

Partial CDR3 DNA: TGTGCCAGCAGTGATGACTGGGCTAACCAAGAC. This gives the protein CASSDDWANQD. The full CDR3 reads CASSDDWANQDTQYF. This rearrangement joins TRBV13-1 to TRBJ2-5; TRBD2 might be the D (6 bases). The CDR3 extends 4 residues past the end of the read, so its final part is completed from the germline J gene. Germline-derived CDR1 and CDR2 are NSHNY and SYGAGN. V lost 0 bases to trimming and J lost 0 bases, with 8 bases between them. The CDR3 runs to 15 residues.